These 22 T cell receptor beta chains were sequenced from one sample in a study of response to subunit inactivated influenza vaccine. Each CDR3 protein is one row after TCRdb ran MiXCR on the RT-PCR reads. The table includes around 570,000 distinct CDR3 sequences, 11% detected once. Another study also made use of these data, one on T cells expressing NK-cell markers. That source notes: Scientists made TCR beta cDNA using 5'RACE template switching with UMIs.

Sequencing used PBMCs from blood, obtained on the day of vaccination. These receptors originate from a man in his forties or fifties who received an inactivated influenza vaccine.

This clonotype was counted at least ten times. The gene calls are TRBV6-5 and TRBJ1-2, with D uncertain. From germline, CDR1 is MNHEY and CDR2 SVGAGI. The CDR3 is 14 amino acids. V lost 0 bases and J 5 bases, leaving 10 bases between the germline ends. CDR3 DNA sequence: TGTGCCAGCAGTTACTCGGGTACGCGGTATGGCTACACCTTC. It specifies CASSYSGTRYGYTF.

This clonotype was observed many times. The V and J genes are TRBV10-3 and TRBJ2-3; 13 bases match TRBD2. V shed 6 bases and J 1 base; nucleotides not matched to a gene: 7. The V gene's germline CDR1 is ENHRY and CDR2 SYGVKD. The CDR3 covers 17 residues. CDR3 protein: CAISGTSGIGGTDTQYF. CDR3 nucleotides: TGTGCCATCAGCGGGACTAGCGGGATTGGGGGCACAGATACGCAGTATTTT.

This clonotype was observed a handful of times. The chain recombines TRBV9 with TRBJ1-5; TRBD1 might be the D (6 bases). The CDR3 has 15 residues. From germline, CDR1 is SGDLS and CDR2 YYNGEE. The germline V and J ends were trimmed by 3 bases and 6 bases, with 16 bases remaining between them. The CDR3 DNA sequence: TGTGCCAGCAGCGCGGGGGGGCAGGGAAGTCAGCCCCAGCATTTT. Its protein is CASSAGGQGSQPQHF.

This clonotype has just a few counts. The chain links TRBV6-1 to TRBJ2-1; 14 positions agree with TRBD2. The CDR3 is made up of 16 amino acids. V was pared by 6 bases and J by 8 bases, with 9 bases of the junction left unmatched. Looked up from germline, CDR1 is MNHNS and CDR2 is SASEGT. The CDR3 DNA is TGTGCCAGCAGGCCCGGGACTAGCGGGAGTGCCTATGAGCAGTTCTTC. Protein product: CASRPGTSGSAYEQFF.

The chain couples TRBV10-3 to TRBJ1-1; 7 positions agree with TRBD1. Unmatched junction bases numbered 8, after V lost 6 bases and J lost 1 base. The germline V gene encodes CDR1 ENHRY and CDR2 SYGVKD. This CDR3 region has 15 residues. Here the CDR3 DNA reads TGTGCCATCAGCGAGAGAACAGGGGCGAACACTGAAGCTTTCTTT. Its protein is CAISERTGANTEAFF.

This clonotype was counted between two and nine times. The chain carries TRBV2 and TRBJ1-1; tentatively, D is TRBD1 (5 bases). Trimming cost V 4 bases and J 0 bases, with 12 bases left between them. CDR1 SNHLY and CDR2 FYNNEI come from the germline V gene. The CDR3 length is 15 residues. CDR3 loop: CASSGLGTLNTEAFF. The DNA of the CDR3 is TGTGCCAGCAGTGGCCTCGGGACGTTGAACACTGAAGCTTTCTTT.

This rearrangement joins TRBV5-1 to TRBJ2-3; 9 bases agree with TRBD2. CDR1 is SGHRS, CDR2 YFSETQ, per germline. CDR3 size: 17 residues. After removal of 0 bases from V and 5 bases from J, the junction contained 10 bases not matched to a gene. The CDR3 nucleotides read TGCGCCAGCAGCTTGGTCGGTAGCGGGAGAGGCGGAGATACGCAGTATTTT. Encoded protein: CASSLVGSGRGGDTQYF.

CDR3 amino acids: CAISQQGANNQPQHF. DNA of the CDR3: TGTGCCATCAGTCAACAGGGGGCGAATAATCAGCCCCAGCATTTT. The chain recombines TRBV10-3 with TRBJ1-5; 9 nucleotides align to TRBD1. This CDR3 comprises 15 residues. V dropped 5 bases and J dropped 4; count of bases not matched to a gene: 6. Germline V gene lookup returns CDR1 ENHRY and CDR2 SYGVKD.

The chain couples TRBV24-1 to TRBJ2-3, with 12 bases aligning to TRBD2. This CDR3 has 16 residues. With V trimmed by 3 bases and J by 6 bases, 6 bases remained unmatched. The germline CDR1 and CDR2 sequences are KGHDR and SFDVKD. The CDR3 coding sequence is TGTGCCACCAGTGATCCACTAGCGGGAGGCGAGGATACGCAGTATTTT. It translates to CATSDPLAGGEDTQYF.

The chain couples TRBV6-1 to TRBJ2-4; perhaps D is TRBD1 or TRBD2 (5 bases each). This CDR3 is built from 12 residues. Germline assignment: CDR1 MNHNS and CDR2 SASEGT. Trimming pared 4 bases from V and 15 bases from J, leaving 16 bases between. CDR3 protein: CASSVDRGGGYF. Written as DNA, the CDR3 is TGTGCCAGCAGTGTTGATAGGGGTGGAGGGTACTTC.

This rearrangement joins TRBV3-1 to TRBJ2-4; perhaps D is TRBD1 or TRBD2 (6 bases each). Germline V gives CDR1 LGHDT, CDR2 YNNKEL (reference sequence). The CDR3 consists of 15 residues. V was clipped by 4 bases and J by 1 base, with 11 bases between them. This chain's CDR3 is CASSLPGAAKNIQYF. In DNA, the CDR3 is TGTGCCAGCAGCCTTCCGGGGGCGGCCAAAAACATTCAGTACTTC.

The chain links TRBV5-5 to TRBJ1-4, with 9 positions matching TRBD1. CDR1 and CDR2 (germline): SGHKS, YYEKEE (reference sequence). This CDR3 has 16 residues. V gave up 5 bases and J gave up 10 bases; unmatched junction bases: 15. The CDR3 here is CASRSTPRTGVGKLFF. CDR3 sequence (DNA): TGTGCCAGCAGATCTACCCCGCGGACAGGGGTAGGAAAACTGTTTTTT.

This clonotype was counted between two and nine times. V is TRBV3-1 and J is TRBJ2-7; 8 positions agree with TRBD2. Per the germline V gene, CDR1 is LGHDT and CDR2 is YNNKEL (reference sequence). J lost 6 bases, V lost 0 bases, and 4 bases had no gene match. This CDR3 has 14 amino acids. As DNA, the CDR3 is TGTGCCAGCAGCCAAGATAGCGGGATGGTCGAGCAGTACTTC. The encoded protein is CASSQDSGMVEQYF.

This clonotype was detected only a few times. This chain joins TRBV7-2 and TRBJ2-4; possibly TRBD1 or TRBD2 for D (5 bases each). From germline, CDR1 is SGHTA and CDR2 FQGNSA. Deletions cut 1 base from V and 0 bases from J, with 13 bases between. The CDR3 sequence is 17 residues long. In DNA, the CDR3 is TGTGCCAGCAGCTTAGTACCCGGGGCCCTAGCCAAAAACATTCAGTACTTC. Residues: CASSLVPGALAKNIQYF.

This clonotype was counted at least ten times. The chain recombines TRBV20-1 with TRBJ2-2, with D maybe TRBD2 (5 bases). Germline V gives CDR1 DFQATT, CDR2 SNEGSKA (reference sequence). The ends were cut back, 4 bases at V and 6 bases at J, with 9 bases in the middle. The CDR3 is 12 residues long. The CDR3 DNA follows: TGCAGTGCTATTCGGGGTGCCGGGGAGCTGTTTTTT. Protein sequence: CSAIRGAGELFF.

This clonotype has only a few counts. The genes are TRBV27 and TRBJ2-1; 12 bases are a match to TRBD2. CDR3 length: 15 residues. Trimming took 3 bases from V and 9 from J; bases not matched to a gene: 6. Germline lookup yields CDR1 MNHEY and CDR2 SMNVEV (reference sequence). CDR3 in DNA: TGTGCCAGCAGTTTCCGGACTAGCGGGAATGCTGAGCAGTTCTTC. Amino acids: CASSFRTSGNAEQFF.

This clonotype has a count of ten or more. The chain is built from TRBV12-3 or TRBV12-4 and TRBJ2-3; the D call may be TRBD1 or TRBD2 (5 bases each). Trimming removed 6 bases from V and 5 bases from J, with 21 bases in between. The CDR3 is 16 residues long. The CDR3 sequence is CASRGPGSLIGDTQYF. The DNA of the CDR3 is TGTGCCAGCAGGGGACCGGGATCGTTAATTGGAGATACGCAGTATTTT.

This clonotype came up a few times. The V and J genes are TRBV11-2 and TRBJ2-7; tentatively, D is TRBD1 or TRBD2 (5 bases each). The V and J ends lost 3 bases and 2 bases respectively, with 17 bases between them. The CDR3 length is 16 residues. In germline, CDR1 is SGHAT, CDR2 FQNNGV. The CDR3, as DNA: TGTGCCAGCAGCTTGGACGGGACGGCTCAAACCTACGAGCAGTACTTC. It codes for CASSLDGTAQTYEQYF.

This clonotype was detected a few times. This chain links TRBV20-1 with TRBJ2-5, with 10 bases fitting TRBD2. Trimming at V came to 4 bases and at J to 2 bases, leaving 7 bases not matched to a gene. Germline loops: CDR1 DFQATT, CDR2 SNEGSKA (reference sequence). The CDR3 has 15 residues. CDR3 protein: CSAKGTSEDQETQYF. CDR3 DNA sequence: TGCAGTGCTAAAGGGACTAGCGAAGATCAAGAGACCCAGTACTTC.

The chain links TRBV28 to TRBJ1-2; D is possibly TRBD1 (6 bases). Trimming took 6 bases from V and 4 from J, leaving 15 bases between them. CDR3 length: 14 residues. The germline CDR1 and CDR2 sequences are MDHEN and SYDVKM. As DNA, the CDR3 is TGTGCCAGCAGCAAAACCGGGACAACCTATGGCTACACCTTC. Its translation: CASSKTGTTYGYTF.

The chain has TRBV10-3 and TRBJ2-3; D is ambiguous. The length of the CDR3 is 11 residues. The germline V gene has CDR1 ENHRY and CDR2 SYGVKD. With 11 bases removed from V and 5 bases from J, the gap between germline ends came to 11 bases. The CDR3 reads CAVLLGDTQYF. CDR3 in DNA: TGTGCCGTGCTACTTGGAGATACGCAGTATTTT.

This clonotype was observed a single time. The chain joins TRBV6-2 or TRBV6-3 to TRBJ2-7; weak D call: TRBD2 (6 bases). The germline CDR1 and CDR2 sequences are MNHEY and SVGEGT. This CDR3 has 14 amino acids. V lost 2 bases to trimming and J lost 3 bases, with 11 bases between them. The CDR3 sequence: CASSYLGLSYEQYF. Written as DNA, the CDR3 is TGTGCCAGCAGTTACCTGGGACTCAGCTACGAGCAGTACTTC.